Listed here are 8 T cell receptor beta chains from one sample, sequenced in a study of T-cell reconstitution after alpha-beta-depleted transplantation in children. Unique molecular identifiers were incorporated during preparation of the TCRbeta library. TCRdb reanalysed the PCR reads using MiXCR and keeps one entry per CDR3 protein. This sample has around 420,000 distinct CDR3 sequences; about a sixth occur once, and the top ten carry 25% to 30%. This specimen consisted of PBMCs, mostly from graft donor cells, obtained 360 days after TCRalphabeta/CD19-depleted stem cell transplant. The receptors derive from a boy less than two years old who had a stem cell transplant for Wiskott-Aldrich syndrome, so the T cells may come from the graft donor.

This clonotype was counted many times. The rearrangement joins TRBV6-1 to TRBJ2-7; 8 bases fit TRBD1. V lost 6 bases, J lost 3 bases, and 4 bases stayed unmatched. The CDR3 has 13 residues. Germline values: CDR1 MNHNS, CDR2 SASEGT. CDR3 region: CASRRQGLYEQYF. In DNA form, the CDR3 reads TGTGCCAGCAGGAGACAGGGGCTCTACGAGCAGTACTTC.

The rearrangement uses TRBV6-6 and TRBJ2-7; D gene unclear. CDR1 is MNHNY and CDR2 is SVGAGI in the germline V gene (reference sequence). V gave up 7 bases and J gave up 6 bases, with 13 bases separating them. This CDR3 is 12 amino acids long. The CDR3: CASTRSLGEQYF. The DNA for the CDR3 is TGTGCCAGCACCCGCTCATTGGGCGAGCAGTACTTC.

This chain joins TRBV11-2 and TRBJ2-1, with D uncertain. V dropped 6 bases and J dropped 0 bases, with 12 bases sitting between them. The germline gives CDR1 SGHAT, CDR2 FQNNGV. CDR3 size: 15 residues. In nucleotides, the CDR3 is TGTGCCAGCAGACATCTAAAGAGCTCCTACAATGAGCAGTTCTTC. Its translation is CASRHLKSSYNEQFF. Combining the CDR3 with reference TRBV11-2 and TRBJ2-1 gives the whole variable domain EAGVAQSPRYKIIEKRQSVAFWCNPISGHATLYWYQQILGQGPKLLIQFQNNGVVDDSQLPKDRFSAERLKGVDSTLKIQPAKLEDSAVYLCASRHLKSSYNEQFFGPGTRLTVL.

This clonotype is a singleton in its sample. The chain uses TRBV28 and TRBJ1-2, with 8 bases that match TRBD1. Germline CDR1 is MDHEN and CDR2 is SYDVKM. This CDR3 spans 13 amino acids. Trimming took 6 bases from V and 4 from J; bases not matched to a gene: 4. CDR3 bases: TGTGCCAGCAGGACAGGGGCGGGCTATGGCTACACCTTC. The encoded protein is CASRTGAGYGYTF.

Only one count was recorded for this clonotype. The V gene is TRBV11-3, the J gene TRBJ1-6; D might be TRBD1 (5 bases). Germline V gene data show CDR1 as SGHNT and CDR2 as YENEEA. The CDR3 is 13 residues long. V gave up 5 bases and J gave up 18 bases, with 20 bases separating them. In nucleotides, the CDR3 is TGTGCCAGCAGCCCGACAGTCGGCTTGAAGCCCCACTTT. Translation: CASSPTVGLKPHF.

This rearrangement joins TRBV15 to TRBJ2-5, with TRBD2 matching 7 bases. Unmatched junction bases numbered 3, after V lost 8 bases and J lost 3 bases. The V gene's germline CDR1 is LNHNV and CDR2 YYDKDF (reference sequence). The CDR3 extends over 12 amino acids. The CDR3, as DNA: TGTGCCACCTCCCGGGGGGAAGAGACCCAGTACTTC. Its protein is CATSRGEETQYF.

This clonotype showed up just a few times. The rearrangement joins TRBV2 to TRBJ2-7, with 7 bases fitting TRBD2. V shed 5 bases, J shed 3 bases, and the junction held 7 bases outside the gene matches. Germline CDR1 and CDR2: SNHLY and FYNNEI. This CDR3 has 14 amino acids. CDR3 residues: CASSRVGEGYEQYF. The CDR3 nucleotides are TGTGCCAGCAGTAGGGTCGGGGAGGGCTACGAGCAGTACTTC.

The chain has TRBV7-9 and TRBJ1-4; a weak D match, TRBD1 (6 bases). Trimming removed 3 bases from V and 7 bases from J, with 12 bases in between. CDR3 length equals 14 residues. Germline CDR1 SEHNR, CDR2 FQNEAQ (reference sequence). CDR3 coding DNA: TGTGCCAGCAGCTTCAGGGGATCGGTTGAAAAACTGTTTTTT. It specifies CASSFRGSVEKLFF.